This T cell receptor (beta chain) was retrieved from a study of radiation and T cells in renal cell carcinoma. The time point was: blood 2 weeks post-SBRT. Treatment noted: 15 Gy SBRT to primary tumor, nephrectomy 4 weeks later. This CDR3 is built from 12 residues. Germline CDR1 SEHNR, CDR2 FQNEAQ (reference sequence). Trimming cost V 5 bases and J 6 bases, with 11 bases left between them. Repertoires were generated with immunoSEQ multiplex PCR, while TCRdb's copy carries only in-frame clones and drops some. The profile shows tens of thousands of clones, 65% to 90% of them singletons. The receptor was derived from a woman aged 45-59 years with renal cell carcinoma. The sample consisted of blood, taken from a patient whose treatment included radiotherapy and nephrectomy. This chain links TRBV7-9 with TRBJ2-7, with D possibly being TRBD2 (6 bases). The CDR3 nucleotides are TGTGCCAGCAGCCAGGGCGGGATCGAGCAGTACTTC. Translated, it gives CASSQGGIEQYF. Complete variable domain (other parts from reference TRBV7-9 and TRBJ2-7): DTGVSQNPRHKITKRGQNVTFRCDPISEHNRLYWYRQTLGQGPEFLTYFQNEAQLEKSRLLSDRFSAERPKGSFSTLEIQRTEQGDSAMYLCASSQGGIEQYFGPGTRLTVT.